Shown below are 5 T cell receptor beta chains from a single sample sequenced in a study of breast tumors, draining lymph nodes, adjacent tissues (dated by TCRdb to 2016 to 2017). Library construction relied on multiplex PCR. This sample was sequenced with an Illumina HiSeq 2000. In-frame beta chains were kept once TCRdb had trimmed the public reads at Q25 with fastp and called clones with MiXCR. Rows are combined by CDR3 protein, so each entry shows the most common genes and DNA. The sample table lists roughly 130,000 distinct CDR3 sequences, 15% to 20% of them with a count of one. Of the sample, approximately 3.5% falls within the top ten clones. Lymph node samples were obtained from the axillary draining lymph nodes of breast cancer patients. The sequencing sample was made of axillary lymph node tissue. These receptor sequences come from a female donor with breast cancer. Some clones in this sample may be carry-over from other donors' samples.

At least ten counts were recorded for this clonotype. This chain connects TRBV6-5 to TRBJ1-6, with no clear D. V shed 3 bases and J shed 7 bases, with 7 bases lying between them. Germline CDR1 is MNHEY and CDR2 is SVGAGI. The CDR3 covers 13 residues. The CDR3 sequence is CASSYTRNSPLHF. DNA for the CDR3: TGTGCCAGCAGTTATACGAGGAATTCACCCCTCCACTTT.

This clonotype came up many times. The V call is TRBV20-1, the J call TRBJ1-2, with no clear D. V lost 1 base, J lost 7 bases, and 16 bases lay in between. This CDR3 is 14 amino acids long. The germline CDR1 and CDR2 sequences are DFQATT and SNEGSKA (reference sequence). Written as DNA, the CDR3 is TGCAGTGCTAGAGCCGGCCAAACGGACGGTGGCTACACCTTC. This sequence encodes CSARAGQTDGGYTF.

This clonotype has at least ten counts. The rearrangement joins TRBV7-3 to TRBJ2-5; maybe TRBD2 (5 bases). From germline, CDR1 is SGHTA and CDR2 FQGTGA. Trimming removed 0 bases at V and 4 bases at J, with 9 bases between. There are 14 residues in the CDR3. CDR3 DNA: TGTGCCAGCAGCTTAACTTCGGGGTTAGAGACCCAGTACTTC. This sequence encodes CASSLTSGLETQYF.

The table lists this clonotype with many counts. The rearrangement joins TRBV9 to TRBJ2-3, with D maybe TRBD2 (6 bases). CDR3 size: 15 residues. Germline assignment: CDR1 SGDLS and CDR2 YYNGEE. With 0 bases removed from V and 3 bases from J, the gap between germline ends came to 11 bases. The CDR3 is CASSVGWGVTDTQYF. For the CDR3, the DNA is TGTGCCAGCAGCGTAGGGTGGGGGGTAACAGATACGCAGTATTTT.

Regarding this clonotype: A much more abundant neighbour one base away suggests this may be a read error. V gene TRBV2 combines with J gene TRBJ2-1; possibly TRBD1 for D (6 bases). The V gene lost 10 bases and the J gene lost 8 bases, with 12 bases spanning the gap. CDR1 SNHLY and CDR2 FYNNEI come from the germline V gene. This CDR3 is built from 11 residues. CDR3: CATLQGDEQFF. The CDR3 nucleotides read TGTGCCACCCTACAGGGAGATGAGCAGTTCTTC.